A single TCR beta chain is shown here with its context. Clones were read by immunoSEQ multiplex PCR, and TCRdb kept only the in-frame ones, dropping some. The table has tens of thousands of clones, over 90% seen once. These data come from a study of T cell changes during pregnancy in multiple sclerosis. The CDR3 runs 11 residues. Deletions cut 5 bases from V and 3 bases from J, with 4 bases between. Germline assignment: CDR1 MNHEY and CDR2 SVGAGI. The sequences come from CD4+ T cells from peripheral blood mononuclear cells, collected in the third trimester of pregnancy. The clonotype was recovered from a female donor with multiple sclerosis, enrolled in a pregnancy study. The rearrangement links TRBV6-5 to TRBJ1-1; D remains ambiguous. The CDR3, as DNA: TGTGCCAGCAGTCGGGACACTGAAGCTTTCTTT. Translating it yields CASSRDTEAFF.